The 4 T cell receptor beta chains below were found in one sample sequenced in a study of blood T cell repertoires in COVID-19. Assay: immunoSEQ multiplex PCR; the TCRdb copy retains only in-frame clones and omits some. The repertoire includes some 99,000 clones, over 75% of them detected once, and roughly 10% sits in the top ten. Sequences were obtained from peripheral blood. All receptors derive from a woman of 80 years or more with acute or convalescent COVID-19.

This sequence joins TRBV7-9 and TRBJ1-1; 7 bases align to TRBD1. V gave up 5 bases and J gave up 4 bases; unmatched junction bases: 7. The V gene's germline CDR1 is SEHNR and CDR2 FQNEAQ (reference sequence). The CDR3 is 14 residues long. The DNA for the CDR3 is TGTGCCAGCAGCCAGACAGGGAAAGGCACTGAAGCTTTCTTT. Translating gives CASSQTGKGTEAFF.

The V and J genes are TRBV7-9 and TRBJ2-3, with TRBD2 matching over 12 bases. The CDR3 runs to 16 residues. J gave up 2 bases and V 4 bases, and 4 bases lay outside the gene matches. Germline-derived CDR1 and CDR2 are SEHNR and FQNEAQ (reference sequence). This CDR3 is CASSSPSGGATDTQYF. CDR3 in DNA: TGTGCCAGCAGCTCCCCTAGCGGGGGGGCCACAGATACGCAGTATTTT.

V gene TRBV18 combines with J gene TRBJ1-1; unclear D gene. Between the trimmed V and J ends, which lost 4 bases and 1 base, there was a span of 16 bases. The CDR3 is 16 residues long. CDR1 and CDR2 (germline): KGHSH, LQKENI. The CDR3 nucleotides are TGTGCCAGCTCACAAACTTATGAGGTGCCGAACACTGAAGCTTTCTTT. This gives the protein CASSQTYEVPNTEAFF.

The chain recombines TRBV21-1 with TRBJ2-7; no check of the table's D call, TRBD1, against the DNA was made. TRBV21-1 is labeled a pseudogene. This CDR3 is 14 amino acids long. The chain's CDR3 is CASSRTGGSYEQYV. The CDR3 bases are TGTGCCAGCAGCAGGACAGGGGGCAGTTACGAGCAGTACGTC.